This T cell receptor (beta chain) was obtained from a study of cytomegalovirus exposure and HLA in healthy donors. As for the study in general: Early on, a data release was issued that held about 85 million unique TCRs from HLA-typed donors. Findings of the study overall: A later analysis found that most CMV-associated TCR beta chains appeared HLA-restricted.

The PCR used 60 Vbeta and 13 Jbeta primers. Repertoires were generated with immunoSEQ multiplex PCR, while TCRdb's copy carries only in-frame clones and drops some. Among around 180,000 clones listed, 77% were seen once. Worth noting for this clone: Antigen: not known.

The clonotype was recovered from a woman aged 25-40 years in good health and CMV-seropositive. Material: PBMCs.

The CDR3 DNA reads as TGTGCCAGCAGCCAAAGCGAGGGAGATACGCAGTATTTT. Translating gives CASSQSEGDTQYF. The gene calls are TRBV4-2 and TRBJ2-3, with D perhaps matching TRBD2 (5 bases). Germline CDR1 and CDR2: LGHNA and YNFKEQ. V lost 2 bases, J lost 5 bases, and 8 bases lay in between. The CDR3 covers 13 residues.